Listed here are 10 T cell receptor beta chains from one sample, sequenced in a study of T cells after yellow fever vaccination. One entry per CDR3 protein, called by TCRdb with MiXCR from the 5' RACE reads. In the table there are 250,000 to 400,000 distinct CDR3 sequences, 3.5% to 4.5% of which are singletons. The input for sequencing was PBMCs, taken 15 days after the yellow fever booster vaccination. These receptors all come from a man between 18 and 35 years old who received the YFV17D yellow fever vaccine.

The chain combines TRBV6-2 or TRBV6-3 with TRBJ2-1; D is perhaps TRBD1 or TRBD2 (6 bases each). The CDR3 runs 15 residues. The germline gives CDR1 MNHEY, CDR2 SVGEGT. Between the trimmed V and J ends, which lost 5 bases and 8 bases, there was a span of 19 bases. Written as DNA, the CDR3 is TGTGCCAGCAGTAAGGGACACTCGGGGGTCGATGAGCAGTTCTTC. Protein sequence: CASSKGHSGVDEQFF.

This clonotype was counted between two and nine times. This sequence joins TRBV5-4 and TRBJ2-6; D gene uncertain. Trimming stripped 7 bases from V and 4 bases from J, with 12 bases between. Germline CDR1 is SGHNT and CDR2 is YYREEE (reference sequence). The CDR3 totals 14 residues. CDR3 amino acids: CASLFGPGANVLTF. The CDR3 region has the DNA TGTGCCAGCCTATTTGGGCCAGGGGCCAACGTCCTGACTTTC.

The CDR3, as DNA: TGCGCCAGCAGCTTGGATGGACAGGGGACCGGGGAGCTGTTTTTT. Translation gives CASSLDGQGTGELFF. The rearrangement uses TRBV5-1 and TRBJ2-2, with 9 bases that match TRBD1. Germline CDR1 is SGHRS and CDR2 is YFSETQ. Losses at the gene ends were 0 bases for V and 5 bases for J; bases not matched to a gene: 2. CDR3 length equals 15 residues.

The table lists this clonotype with many counts. The J gene is TRBJ1-1, the V gene TRBV12-3 or TRBV12-4; TRBD1 is a possible D gene (6 bases). Trimming took 6 bases from V and 1 from J, leaving 12 bases between them. The CDR3 sequence is 14 residues long. The CDR3 is CASSPGHSNTEAFF. CDR3 bases: TGTGCCAGCAGCCCGGGACACTCGAACACTGAAGCTTTCTTT.

The gene calls are TRBV28 and TRBJ2-3, with D hard to call. V was pared by 2 bases and J by 10 bases, with 10 bases between. This CDR3 region has 12 residues. CDR1 and CDR2 (germline): MDHEN, SYDVKM. CDR3 nucleotide sequence: TGTGCCAGCAGTTTAGGTCCCGGAGCGCAGTATTTT. This sequence encodes CASSLGPGAQYF.

This chain uses TRBV7-9 with TRBJ1-2, with no clear D. Looked up from germline, CDR1 is SEHNR and CDR2 is FQNEAQ (reference sequence). The V end lost 0 bases, the J end lost 10 bases, and 18 bases lay between the germline ends. The CDR3 extends over 15 amino acids. Written as DNA, the CDR3 is TGTGCCAGCAGCTTAGCGTCCGGCCTCCTCAAGGACTACACCTTC. Protein sequence: CASSLASGLLKDYTF.

This clonotype was seen many times. Here the CDR3 DNA reads TGCGCCAGCAGCTTCAAGGGTATTATGAACACTGAAGCTTTCTTT. Amino acids: CASSFKGIMNTEAFF. V gene TRBV5-1 combines with J gene TRBJ1-1; D is uncertain. V was clipped by 2 bases and J by 0 bases, with 11 bases between them. CDR1 SGHRS and CDR2 YFSETQ come from the germline V gene. This CDR3 region has 15 residues.

This clonotype was detected ten times or more. The chain recombines TRBV6-5 with TRBJ1-2; TRBD1 is a possible D gene (6 bases). This CDR3 spans 14 amino acids. In germline, CDR1 is MNHEY, CDR2 SVGAGI. The V end was cut by 4 bases, the J end by 8 bases, with 17 bases between. CDR3 amino acids: CASSLEGRGAGYTF. For the CDR3, the DNA is TGTGCCAGCAGTTTGGAAGGTCGGGGGGCCGGCTACACCTTC.

CDR3 sequence reads: CASSQESRANTEAFF. The CDR3 coding sequence is TGTGCCAGCAGCCAAGAGTCCAGGGCTAACACTGAAGCTTTCTTT. The chain employs TRBV3-1 and TRBJ1-1; possibly TRBD1 for D (5 bases). V lost 0 bases to trimming and J lost 2 bases, with 10 bases between them. Germline CDR1 reads LGHDT; CDR2 reads YNNKEL (reference sequence). The CDR3 extends over 15 amino acids.

The V gene is TRBV6-5, the J gene TRBJ2-7, with D maybe TRBD2 (6 bases). CDR1 and CDR2 from the germline V gene are MNHEY and SVGAGI. CDR3 length: 14 residues. Trimming took 5 bases from V and 0 from J, leaving 11 bases between them. This CDR3 reads CASSPLGGSYEQYF. The CDR3 nucleotides read TGTGCCAGCAGTCCTCTGGGGGGCTCCTACGAGCAGTACTTC.